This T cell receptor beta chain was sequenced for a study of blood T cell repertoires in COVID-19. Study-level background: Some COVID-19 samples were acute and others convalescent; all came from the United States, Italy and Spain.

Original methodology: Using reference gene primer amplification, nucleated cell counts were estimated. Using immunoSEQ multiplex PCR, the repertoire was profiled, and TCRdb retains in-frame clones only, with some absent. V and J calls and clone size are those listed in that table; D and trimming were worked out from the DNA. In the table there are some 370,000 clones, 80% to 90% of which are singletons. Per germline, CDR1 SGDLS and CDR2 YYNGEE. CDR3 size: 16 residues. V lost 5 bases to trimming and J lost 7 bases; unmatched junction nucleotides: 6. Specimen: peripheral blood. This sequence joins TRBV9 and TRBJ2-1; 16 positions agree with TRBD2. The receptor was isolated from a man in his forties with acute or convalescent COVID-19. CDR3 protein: CASRGLAGGPSNEQFF. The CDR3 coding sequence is TGTGCCAGCAGGGGACTAGCGGGAGGGCCGAGTAATGAGCAGTTCTTC.